One sample yielded the 21 T cell receptor beta chains listed below, sequenced in a study of cytomegalovirus exposure and HLA in healthy donors. With 60 Vbeta and 13 Jbeta primers, the PCR was carried out. The assay was immunoSEQ multiplex PCR, and TCRdb's table has in-frame clones only and misses some. The data contain about 120,000 clones, 80% of them singletons. Sequences were obtained from PBMCs. The receptors here all came from a male donor in good health and CMV-seronegative.

The J gene is TRBJ1-5, the V gene TRBV19, with D possibly TRBD1 on 6 matching bases. The V gene lost 3 bases and the J gene lost 5 bases, with 14 bases spanning the gap. The CDR3 consists of 15 residues. Germline V gene lookup returns CDR1 LNHDA and CDR2 SQIVND (reference sequence). In nucleotides, the CDR3 is TGTGCCAGTAGTATCGGGGGGGCAGGGGATCAGCCCCAGCATTTT. Translating it yields CASSIGGAGDQPQHF.

Written as DNA, the CDR3 is TGTGCCAGCAAAGAGGTTATGAACACTGAAGCTTTCTTT. Residues: CASKEVMNTEAFF. The V call is TRBV28, the J call TRBJ1-1; no clear D. The CDR3 consists of 13 residues. V shed 7 bases and J shed 0 bases, with 9 bases lying between them. Germline V gene sequence: CDR1 MDHEN, CDR2 SYDVKM.

Note on this clone: An end of the junction differs from the germline gene, which may be a read error. V usage is TRBV11-3 and J usage is TRBJ2-5, with 12 nucleotides matching TRBD2. The CDR3 runs 13 residues. Germline assignment: CDR1 SGHNT and CDR2 YENEEA. CDR3 in DNA: TGTGCCAGCAGCTACCCCCTAGCGGGGGGGATTCACTTC. It translates to CASSYPLAGGIHF.

V is TRBV7-9 and J is TRBJ1-1; 7 nucleotides align to TRBD1. Germline assignment: CDR1 SEHNR and CDR2 FQNEAQ (reference sequence). The J segment lost 8 bases and the V segment lost 3 bases, leaving 3 bases of the junction unmatched. The length of the CDR3 is 12 residues. The CDR3 DNA reads TGTGCCAGCAGCTTGGGGGACAGCGAAGCTTTCTTT. Its protein is CASSLGDSEAFF.

This clone was recorded only once. The chain carries TRBV7-8 and TRBJ2-7, with D possibly matching TRBD1 (6 bases). The CDR3 loop spans 14 amino acids. The germline V gene encodes CDR1 SGHVS and CDR2 FQNEAQ. The V and J ends lost 1 base and 6 bases respectively, with 13 bases between them. The DNA for the CDR3 is TGTGCCAGCAGCTTAGACAGGGTAGTGGGCGAGCAGTACTTC. Translating it yields CASSLDRVVGEQYF.

The chain joins TRBV6-5 to TRBJ2-1; 10 bases are a match to TRBD1. The junction had 5 bases not matched to a gene; V was cut back by 6 bases and J by 3 bases. This CDR3 comprises 15 residues. Germline V gene sequence: CDR1 MNHEY, CDR2 SVGAGI. CDR3 region: CASRPDRGLYNEQFF. CDR3 coding DNA: TGTGCCAGCAGACCCGACAGGGGGCTCTACAATGAGCAGTTCTTC.

The V call is TRBV10-3, the J call TRBJ2-5; TRBD1 aligns across 7 bases. The DNA matches TRBJ2-7 better at its end, which makes the J call doubtful. The germline gives CDR1 ENHRY, CDR2 SYGVKD. This CDR3 contains 15 residues. The DNA of the CDR3 is TGTGCCATCAGAGGCGAGGGGGCCGTCGGATACGAGCAGTACTTC. Encoded protein: CAIRGEGAVGYEQYF.

The chain joins TRBV14 to TRBJ2-1; D perhaps matches TRBD1 (6 bases). The CDR3 is 15 residues long. V dropped 0 bases and J dropped 8 bases, with 14 bases sitting between them. Looked up from germline, CDR1 is SGHDN and CDR2 is FVKESK. The CDR3 reads CASSQDVAGADEQFF. The CDR3 DNA follows: TGTGCCAGCAGCCAAGACGTCGCAGGGGCGGATGAGCAGTTCTTC.

The rearrangement links TRBV19 to TRBJ2-2, with 7 bases fitting TRBD1. The CDR3 length is 15 residues. V was clipped by 0 bases and J by 6 bases; unmatched bases: 4. Germline CDR1 reads LNHDA; CDR2 reads SQIVND (reference sequence). The CDR3 loop reads CASSIEGQAPGELFF. In DNA form, the CDR3 reads TGTGCCAGTAGTATAGAAGGACAGGCCCCCGGGGAGCTGTTTTTT.

A remark on this clone: At one end, the junction sequence differs from germline, possibly due to a read error. The chain employs TRBV7-9 and TRBJ1-2, with D unresolved. Per the germline V gene, CDR1 is SEHNR and CDR2 is FQNEAQ (reference sequence). The CDR3 is 15 residues long. The CDR3 DNA follows: TGTTCCAGCAGCTTACGGGTCCCTGGGGAGGCCGGCTACACCTTC. It yields the protein CSSSLRVPGEAGYTF.

This clone was counted once. The chain has TRBV6-1 and TRBJ2-7, with 7 bases fitting TRBD1. The CDR3 loop spans 14 amino acids. Per the germline V gene, CDR1 is MNHNS and CDR2 is SASEGT. Trimming took 1 base from V and 0 from J; bases not matched to a gene: 0. CDR3 region: CASSEGDSSYEQYF. The CDR3, as DNA: TGTGCCAGCAGTGAAGGGGACAGCTCCTACGAGCAGTACTTC.

For this clone: Its ends do not fully match the called genes, so a read error is possible. The J gene is TRBJ1-1, the V gene TRBV9, with D possibly matching TRBD1 (6 bases). This CDR3 has 12 residues. From germline, CDR1 is SGDLS and CDR2 YYNGEE. CDR3 bases: TGTGCCGGCAGCGGAAGAACAGGGTGGGCTTTCTTT. It is translated as CAGSGRTGWAFF.

The CDR3 protein is CASSPRWGRVGYNEQFF. CDR3 bases: TGCGCCAGCAGCCCGAGGTGGGGCCGGGTCGGCTACAATGAGCAGTTCTTC. The chain recombines TRBV10-1 with TRBJ2-1, with D perhaps TRBD1 (5 bases). The V end was cut by 6 bases, the J end by 3 bases, with 21 bases between. The germline V gene encodes CDR1 WNHNN and CDR2 SYGVQD (reference sequence). The CDR3 contains 17 residues.

The chain has TRBV10-1 and TRBJ2-3; 7 nucleotides agree with TRBD1. Germline V gene sequence: CDR1 WNHNN, CDR2 SYGVQD (reference sequence). This CDR3 is built from 15 residues. With 2 bases clipped from V and 1 base from J, the junction kept 3 bases outside the gene matches. The CDR3 nucleotides are TGCGCCAGCAGTGAGCCGACAGGGCGCACAGATACGCAGTATTTT. Translation gives CASSEPTGRTDTQYF.

The chain combines TRBV27 with TRBJ1-2; 8 positions match TRBD1. This CDR3 region has 12 residues. With V trimmed by 5 bases and J by 7 bases, 3 bases remained unmatched. The germline CDR1 and CDR2 sequences are MNHEY and SMNVEV (reference sequence). DNA of the CDR3: TGTGCCAGCAGTGCAGACAGGGGTGGCTACACCTTC. This translates into CASSADRGGYTF.

This clone was picked up a small number of times. The chain is built from TRBV30 and TRBJ1-1, with D possibly matching TRBD1 (6 bases). V dropped 8 bases and J dropped 2 bases, with 9 bases sitting between them. Germline CDR1 GTSNPN, CDR2 SVGIG (reference sequence). This CDR3 comprises 11 residues. CDR3 loop: CATQGNTEAFF. CDR3 bases: TGTGCCACACAGGGTAACACTGAAGCTTTCTTT. The full variable domain, with the rest looked up from reference TRBV30 and TRBJ1-1, is SQTIHQWPATLVQPVGSPLSLECTVEGTSNPNLYWYRQAAGRGLQLLFYSVGIGQISSEVPQNLSASRPQDRQFILSSKKLLLSDSGFYLCATQGNTEAFFGQGTRLTVV.

The rearrangement uses TRBV14 and TRBJ2-3, with 10 bases aligning to TRBD2. CDR3 length: 18 residues. V trimming: 0 bases; J trimming: 2 bases; junction bases outside the gene matches: 8. The germline CDR1 and CDR2 sequences are SGHDN and FVKESK. CDR3 in amino acids: CASSQDHGTSAITDTQYF. The CDR3 DNA reads TGTGCCAGCAGCCAAGATCATGGGACTAGCGCAATCACAGATACGCAGTATTTT.

V and J are TRBV6-5 and TRBJ2-3; D not resolved. The CDR3 length is 11 residues. From germline, CDR1 is MNHEY and CDR2 SVGAGI. Between the trimmed V and J ends, which lost 2 bases and 8 bases, there was a span of 5 bases. The CDR3 sequence: CASSYAGTQYF. The DNA of the CDR3 is TGTGCCAGCAGTTACGCCGGTACGCAGTATTTT.

This chain connects TRBV7-9 to TRBJ2-1; possible D gene TRBD2, 5 bases. V was shortened by 5 bases and J by 6 bases, with 17 bases between the two germline ends. Germline V lookup: CDR1 SEHNR, CDR2 FQNEAQ (reference sequence). This CDR3 contains 15 residues. The DNA for the CDR3 is TGTGCCAGCAGCCCCTCGGGGTTGGGATCCAATGAGCAGTTCTTC. Its protein product is CASSPSGLGSNEQFF.

To note about this clone: Germline and junction disagree at one end, which may indicate a read error. The chain joins TRBV18 to TRBJ2-7; 9 bases agree with TRBD1. The CDR3 runs 13 residues. Germline CDR1 and CDR2: KGHSH and LQKENI. CDR3 amino acids: CANSPNGQGEQYF. CDR3 in DNA: TGTGCCAACTCACCGAATGGACAGGGGGAGCAGTACTTC. The full variable domain, rest sourced from reference TRBV18 and TRBJ2-7, is NAGVMQNPRHLVRRRGQEARLRCSPMKGHSHVYWYRQLPEEGLKFMVYLQKENIIDESGMPKERFSAEFPKEGPSILRIQQVVRGDSAAYFCANSPNGQGEQYFGPGTRLTVT.

In this sample, this clone turned up once. This sequence joins TRBV7-6 and TRBJ1-6; D remains ambiguous. Germline V lookup: CDR1 SGHVS, CDR2 FNYEAQ. CDR3 length equals 17 residues. Trimming pared 2 bases from V and 0 bases from J, leaving 11 bases between. The CDR3 nucleotides read TGTGCCAGCAGCTTATCCAAATACAGCTCCTATAATTCACCCCTCCACTTT. Protein product: CASSLSKYSSYNSPLHF.